The 6 T cell receptor beta chains below come from one sample, sequenced in a study of cytomegalovirus exposure and HLA in healthy donors. Using immunoSEQ multiplex PCR, the repertoire was profiled, and TCRdb retains in-frame clones only, with some absent. This sample has approximately 53,000 clones, with roughly 92% found just once. Input material: PBMCs. These receptors were taken from a man in his late teens or twenties in good health and CMV-seronegative.

V is TRBV11-1 and J is TRBJ2-7; perhaps TRBD2 as D (6 bases). This CDR3 is built from 13 residues. The V gene lost 5 bases and the J gene lost 2 bases, with 10 bases spanning the gap. Germline values: CDR1 SGHAT, CDR2 FQDESV (reference sequence). The CDR3 sequence is CASSRTGAYEQYF. The CDR3 DNA follows: TGTGCCAGCAGCCGGACGGGGGCCTACGAGCAGTACTTC.

V gene TRBV28 combines with J gene TRBJ2-7, with a possible D match to TRBD2 (6 bases). V gave up 6 bases and J gave up 2 bases, with 11 bases separating them. The CDR3 length is 13 residues. Germline V gene data show CDR1 as MDHEN and CDR2 as SYDVKM. CDR3 bases: TGTGCCAGCAGCTCGGGAGCTCCCTACGAGCAGTACTTC. Residues: CASSSGAPYEQYF. The variable domain in full, completed from reference TRBV28 and TRBJ2-7, reads DVKVTQSSRYLVKRTGEKVFLECVQDMDHENMFWYRQDPGLGLRLIYFSYDVKMKEKGDIPEGYSVSREKKERFSLILESASTNQTSMYLCASSSGAPYEQYFGPGTRLTVT.

The chain uses TRBV13 and TRBJ2-7; D not certain. V was pared by 5 bases and J by 4 bases, with 21 bases between. The germline gives CDR1 PRHDT, CDR2 FYEKMQ (reference sequence). There are 16 residues in the CDR3. DNA for the CDR3: TGTGCCAGCAGCCCCCGTCCAGTCAGCGTGGGTTACGAGCAGTACTTC. Translating gives CASSPRPVSVGYEQYF. The variable domain in full, with the rest retrieved from reference TRBV13 and TRBJ2-7, is AAGVIQSPRHLIKEKRETATLKCYPIPRHDTVYWYQQGPGQDPQFLISFYEKMQSDKGSIPDRFSAQQFSDYHSELNMSSLELGDSALYFCASSPRPVSVGYEQYFGPGTRLTVT.

CDR3 bases: TGTGCCAGCACGTCTGTCCCCGGGAAGAGGAACACTGAAGCTTTCTTT. This sequence encodes CASTSVPGKRNTEAFF. The J gene is TRBJ1-1, the V gene TRBV28, with unresolved D. The CDR3 spans 16 residues. CDR1 and CDR2 from the germline V gene are MDHEN and SYDVKM. V gave up 7 bases and J gave up 1 base, with 19 bases separating them.

The rearrangement uses TRBV29-1 and TRBJ2-7; perhaps TRBD1 as D (6 bases). V was shortened by 6 bases and J by 1 base, with 13 bases between the two germline ends. The V gene's germline CDR1 is SQVTM and CDR2 ANQGSEA. The CDR3 totals 13 residues. CDR3 protein: CSVRTALSYEQYF. The CDR3 coding sequence is TGCAGCGTAAGGACAGCCCTATCCTACGAGCAGTACTTC.

Only a few counts were recorded for this clone. The chain carries TRBV7-9 and TRBJ2-7; D is unresolved. This CDR3 is built from 16 residues. CDR1 is SEHNR, CDR2 FQNEAQ, per germline (reference sequence). V gave up 0 bases and J gave up 2 bases, with 14 bases separating them. This CDR3 reads CASSLALRQATYEQYF. Written as DNA, the CDR3 is TGTGCCAGCAGCTTAGCTCTTCGGCAGGCCACCTACGAGCAGTACTTC.